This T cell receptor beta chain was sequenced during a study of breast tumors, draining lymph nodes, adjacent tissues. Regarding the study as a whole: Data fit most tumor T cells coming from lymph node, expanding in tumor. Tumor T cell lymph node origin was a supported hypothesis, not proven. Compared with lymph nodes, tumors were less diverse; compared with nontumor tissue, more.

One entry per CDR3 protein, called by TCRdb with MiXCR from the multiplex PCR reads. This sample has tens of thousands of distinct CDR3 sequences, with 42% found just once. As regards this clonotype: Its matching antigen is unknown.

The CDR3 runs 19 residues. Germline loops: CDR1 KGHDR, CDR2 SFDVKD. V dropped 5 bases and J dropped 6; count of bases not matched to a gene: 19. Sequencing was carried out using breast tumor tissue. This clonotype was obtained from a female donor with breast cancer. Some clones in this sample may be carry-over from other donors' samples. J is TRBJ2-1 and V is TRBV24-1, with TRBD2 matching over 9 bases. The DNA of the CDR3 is TGTGCCACCAGTGGATACTCGGCCAAACCGGGACTAGCTACCAATGAGCAGTTCTTC. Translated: CATSGYSAKPGLATNEQFF.